These 3 T cell receptor beta chains came from one sample sequenced in a study of blood T cells in healthy people across ages. The use of a sample-barcoded 5' primer and a J-beta primer mix characterized a second PCR of about 6 to 11 cycles. TCRdb reanalysed the 5' RACE reads using MiXCR and keeps one entry per CDR3 protein. This sample has around 1,000,000 distinct CDR3 sequences, with approximately 26% found just once. In addition, the sample was reused for a study of T cells of mothers and their children.

Sequencing was performed on blood. These receptors came from a girl aged 2 to 9 in good health.

J is TRBJ1-2 and V is TRBV7-2; TRBD1 matches 9 bases. Germline values: CDR1 SGHTA, CDR2 FQGNSA. The CDR3 is 18 amino acids. With 1 base clipped from V and 2 bases from J, the junction kept 11 bases outside the gene matches. CDR3 region: CASSLGDPKDRGNYGYTF. For the CDR3, the DNA is TGTGCCAGCAGCTTAGGCGATCCCAAGGACAGGGGCAACTATGGCTACACCTTC. Full variable domain (rest looked up from reference TRBV7-2 and TRBJ1-2): GAGVSQSPSNKVTEKGKDVELRCDPISGHTALYWYRQSLGQGLEFLIYFQGNSAPDKSGLPSDRFSAERTGGSVSTLTIQRTQQEDSAVYLCASSLGDPKDRGNYGYTFGSGTRLTVV.

The CDR3 here is CASSLGGEWGEAFF. CDR3 sequence (DNA): TGTGCCAGCAGCTTAGGCGGGGAGTGGGGTGAAGCTTTCTTT. The chain uses TRBV7-9 and TRBJ1-1; D call uncertain. V was shortened by 1 base and J by 7 bases, with 13 bases between the two germline ends. The CDR3 sequence is 14 residues long. Germline V gene data show CDR1 as SEHNR and CDR2 as FQNEAQ (reference sequence).

This sequence joins TRBV20-1 and TRBJ2-3, with 10 bases that match TRBD2. This CDR3 is 15 amino acids long. From germline, CDR1 is DFQATT and CDR2 SNEGSKA (reference sequence). V was clipped by 3 bases and J by 5 bases; unmatched bases: 8. The CDR3 coding sequence is TGCAGTGCTAGTAAGCGGGAGGGCCCTGTAGATACGCAGTATTTT. Its protein product is CSASKREGPVDTQYF.